This T cell receptor (beta chain) was recorded in a study of blood T cell repertoires in COVID-19. Background on the study: Acute-phase and convalescent COVID-19 samples originated in the United States, Italy and Spain. In each case, the material was cDNA or gDNA derived from T cells, B-cell-depleted T cells, or PBMCs.

Methods used by the authors: Estimation of nucleated cell counts relied on the amplification of reference gene primers. Using immunoSEQ multiplex PCR, the repertoire was profiled, and TCRdb retains in-frame clones only, with some absent. That table furnishes V, J and clone size, whereas the DNA furnished D and trimming. The sample contains about 130,000 clones, 79% of which appear only once. V shed 4 bases and J shed 3 bases, with 13 bases lying between them. The CDR3 length is 14 residues. Germline V gene sequence: CDR1 SQVTM, CDR2 ANQGSEA. Seattle enrolled patients during active infection and tracked them longitudinally.

The sequenced sample was peripheral blood. The origin of this receptor is a woman aged 70-85 years with COVID-19, enrolled during active disease. V gene TRBV29-1 combines with J gene TRBJ2-4; a possible D gene is TRBD1 (6 bases). The CDR3 loop reads CSVVRGTGKNIQYF. The CDR3 DNA follows: TGCAGCGTTGTCAGGGGTACGGGCAAAAACATTCAGTACTTC.